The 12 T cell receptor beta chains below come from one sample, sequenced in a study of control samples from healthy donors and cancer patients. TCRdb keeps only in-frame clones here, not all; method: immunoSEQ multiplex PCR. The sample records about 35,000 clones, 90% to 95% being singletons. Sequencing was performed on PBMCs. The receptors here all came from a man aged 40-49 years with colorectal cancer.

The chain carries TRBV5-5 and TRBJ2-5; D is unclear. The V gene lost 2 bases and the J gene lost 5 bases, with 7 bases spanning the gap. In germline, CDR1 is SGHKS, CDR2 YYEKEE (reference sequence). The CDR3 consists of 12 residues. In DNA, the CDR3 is TGTGCCAGCAGCTTCTCCCGTGAGACCCAGTACTTC. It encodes CASSFSRETQYF.

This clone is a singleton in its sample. DNA for the CDR3: TGTGCCAGCAGCCGCAATCCCGACTACGAGCAGTACTTC. It encodes CASSRNPDYEQYF. The gene calls are TRBV27 and TRBJ2-7; D remains ambiguous. V shed 6 bases and J shed 3 bases, with 12 bases lying between them. This CDR3 is 13 amino acids long. CDR1 and CDR2 (germline): MNHEY, SMNVEV (reference sequence).

The CDR3 reads CASSRGSSETQYF. CDR3 DNA: TGTGCCAGCAGCCGCGGGTCTTCGGAGACCCAGTACTTC. The V call is TRBV4-2, the J call TRBJ2-5; perhaps TRBD2 as D (5 bases). CDR3 length equals 13 residues. The germline gives CDR1 LGHNA, CDR2 YNFKEQ. The V and J ends lost 4 bases and 5 bases respectively, with 11 bases between them.

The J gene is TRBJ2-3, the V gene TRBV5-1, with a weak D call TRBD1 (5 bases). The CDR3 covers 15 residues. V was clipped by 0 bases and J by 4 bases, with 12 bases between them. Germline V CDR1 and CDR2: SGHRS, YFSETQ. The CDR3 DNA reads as TGCGCCAGCAGCTTGGAAGGGGTCGGACCAGATACGCAGTATTTT. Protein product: CASSLEGVGPDTQYF.

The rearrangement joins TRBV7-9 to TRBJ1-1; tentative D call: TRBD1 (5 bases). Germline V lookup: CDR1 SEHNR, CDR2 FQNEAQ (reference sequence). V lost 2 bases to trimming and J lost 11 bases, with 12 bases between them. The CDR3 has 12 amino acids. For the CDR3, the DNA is TGTGCCAGCAGCTTATTTTCCAGGGAGGCTTTCTTT. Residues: CASSLFSREAFF. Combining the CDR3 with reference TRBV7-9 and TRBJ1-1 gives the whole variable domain DTGVSQNPRHKITKRGQNVTFRCDPISEHNRLYWYRQTLGQGPEFLTYFQNEAQLEKSRLLSDRFSAERPKGSFSTLEIQRTEQGDSAMYLCASSLFSREAFFGQGTRLTVV.

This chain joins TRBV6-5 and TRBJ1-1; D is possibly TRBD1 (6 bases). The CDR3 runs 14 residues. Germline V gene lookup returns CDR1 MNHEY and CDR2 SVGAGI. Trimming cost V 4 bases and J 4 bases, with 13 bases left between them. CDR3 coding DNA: TGTGCCAGCAGTTTGGACAGATTGAGCACTGAAGCTTTCTTT. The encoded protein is CASSLDRLSTEAFF.

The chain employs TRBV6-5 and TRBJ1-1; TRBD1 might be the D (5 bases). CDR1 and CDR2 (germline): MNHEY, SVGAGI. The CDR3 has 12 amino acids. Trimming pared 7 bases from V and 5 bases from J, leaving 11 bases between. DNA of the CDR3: TGTGCCAGCAACGGAGGGGTTACTGAAGCTTTCTTT. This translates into CASNGGVTEAFF.

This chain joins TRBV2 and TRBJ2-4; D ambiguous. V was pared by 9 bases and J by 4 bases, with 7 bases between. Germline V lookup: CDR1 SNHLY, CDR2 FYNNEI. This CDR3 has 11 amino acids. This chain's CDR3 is CASTRKNIQYF. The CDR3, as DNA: TGTGCCAGTACCAGGAAAAACATTCAGTACTTC.

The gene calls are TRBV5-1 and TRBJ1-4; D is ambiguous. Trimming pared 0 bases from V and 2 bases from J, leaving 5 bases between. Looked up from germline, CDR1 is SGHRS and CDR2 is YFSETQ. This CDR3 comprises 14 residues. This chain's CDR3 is CASSLGRTNEKLFF. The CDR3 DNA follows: TGCGCCAGCAGCTTGGGGAGGACTAATGAAAAACTGTTTTTT. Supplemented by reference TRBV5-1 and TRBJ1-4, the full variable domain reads KAGVTQTPRYLIKTRGQQVTLSCSPISGHRSVSWYQQTPGQGLQFLFEYFSETQRNKGNFPGRFSGRQFSNSRSEMNVSTLELGDSALYLCASSLGRTNEKLFFGSGTQLSVL.

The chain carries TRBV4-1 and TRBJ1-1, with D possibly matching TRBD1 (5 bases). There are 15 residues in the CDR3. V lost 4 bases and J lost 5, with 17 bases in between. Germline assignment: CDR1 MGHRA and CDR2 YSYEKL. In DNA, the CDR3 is TGCGCCAGCAGCCCAGGGTGGGATGGAGGTACTGAAGCTTTCTTT. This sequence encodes CASSPGWDGGTEAFF.

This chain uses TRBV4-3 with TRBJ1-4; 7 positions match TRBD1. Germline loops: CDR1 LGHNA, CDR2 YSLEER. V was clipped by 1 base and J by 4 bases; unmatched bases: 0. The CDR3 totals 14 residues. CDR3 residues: CASSQGQGNEKLFF. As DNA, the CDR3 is TGCGCCAGCAGCCAAGGACAGGGTAATGAAAAACTGTTTTTT.

DNA of the CDR3: TGTGCCAGCAGCCAAGATCTGGCAGGGGATAGAGGCTACACCTTC. This translates into CASSQDLAGDRGYTF. The chain couples TRBV4-2 to TRBJ1-2; weak D call: TRBD1 (6 bases). This CDR3 comprises 15 residues. Germline CDR1 LGHNA, CDR2 YNFKEQ. The V and J ends lost 0 bases and 8 bases respectively, with 16 bases between them.